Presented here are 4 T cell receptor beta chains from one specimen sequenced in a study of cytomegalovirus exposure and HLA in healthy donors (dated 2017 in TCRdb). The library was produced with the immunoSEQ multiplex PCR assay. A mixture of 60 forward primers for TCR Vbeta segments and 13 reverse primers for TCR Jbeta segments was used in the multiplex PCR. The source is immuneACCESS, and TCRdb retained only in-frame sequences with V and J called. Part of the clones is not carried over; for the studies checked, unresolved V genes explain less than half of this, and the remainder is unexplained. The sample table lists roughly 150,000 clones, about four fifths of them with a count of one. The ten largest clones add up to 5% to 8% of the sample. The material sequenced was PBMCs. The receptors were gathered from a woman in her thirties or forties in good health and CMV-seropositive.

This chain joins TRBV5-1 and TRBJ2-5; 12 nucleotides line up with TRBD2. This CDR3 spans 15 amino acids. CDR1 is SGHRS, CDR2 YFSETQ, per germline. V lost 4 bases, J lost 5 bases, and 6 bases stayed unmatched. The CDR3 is CASSSTGTSGETQYF. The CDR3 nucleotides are TGCGCCAGCAGCAGCACCGGGACTAGCGGGGAGACCCAGTACTTC.

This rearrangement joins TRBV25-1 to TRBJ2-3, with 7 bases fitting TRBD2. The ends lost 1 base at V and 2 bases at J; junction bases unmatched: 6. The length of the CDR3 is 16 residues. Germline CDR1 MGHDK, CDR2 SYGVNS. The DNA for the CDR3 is TGTGCCAGCAGTGAATGGGGGGGGAGTCCCACAGATACGCAGTATTTT. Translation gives CASSEWGGSPTDTQYF.

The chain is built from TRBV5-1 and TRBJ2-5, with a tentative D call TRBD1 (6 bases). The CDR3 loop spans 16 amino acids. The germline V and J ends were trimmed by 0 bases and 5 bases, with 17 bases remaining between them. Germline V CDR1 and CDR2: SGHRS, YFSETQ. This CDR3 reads CASSLAGTGPPETQYF. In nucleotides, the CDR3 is TGCGCCAGCAGCTTGGCCGGTACAGGGCCTCCGGAGACCCAGTACTTC. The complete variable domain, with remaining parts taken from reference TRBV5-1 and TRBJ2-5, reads KAGVTQTPRYLIKTRGQQVTLSCSPISGHRSVSWYQQTPGQGLQFLFEYFSETQRNKGNFPGRFSGRQFSNSRSEMNVSTLELGDSALYLCASSLAGTGPPETQYFGPGTRLLVL.

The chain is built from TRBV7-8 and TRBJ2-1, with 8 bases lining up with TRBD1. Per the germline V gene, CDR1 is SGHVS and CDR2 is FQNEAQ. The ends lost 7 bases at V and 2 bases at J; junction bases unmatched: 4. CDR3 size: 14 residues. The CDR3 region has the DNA TGTGCCAGCACGCCAGGGGGCACCTACAATGAGCAGTTCTTC. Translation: CASTPGGTYNEQFF.